One T cell receptor beta chain is described in this entry. No antigen is known for it. V shed 6 bases and J 5 bases; nucleotides not matched to a gene: 6. The CDR3 extends over 14 amino acids. Germline-derived CDR1 and CDR2 are KGHSH and LQKENI. This record comes from a study of shared clonotypes between healthy human individuals. Study-wide findings and caveats: In having few donors, the study represented limited genetic and exposure-history diversity.

Assay runs were performed at deep level. Some clones are missing from TCRdb's copy, which holds only in-frame ones; the method was immunoSEQ multiplex PCR. The data show around 500,000 clones, over 75% seen once. In unsorted samples, genomic DNA was obtained using around 100 million PBMCs. The specimen sequenced was PBMCs. The chain uses TRBV18 and TRBJ2-5; 10 bases align to TRBD1. The sequence derives from a woman in her thirties or forties in good health. Some clones in this sample may be carry-over from other donors' samples. The CDR3 is CASSRDRGFETQYF. CDR3 bases: TGTGCCAGCTCGCGGGACAGGGGATTTGAGACCCAGTACTTC.